These T cell receptor beta chains were read from a single sample in a study of blood T cell repertoires in COVID-19. Assay: immunoSEQ multiplex PCR; the TCRdb copy retains only in-frame clones and omits some. This table has 45,000 or so clones, over 75% appearing once. Material for sequencing was peripheral blood. The receptors here all came from a human donor in a cohort sampled during active COVID-19. Each CDR3 is given with its conserved first and last residue. D genes are given only for firm matches. Clone size, where shown, is once, few, many, or a class for clones that have expanded.

clone_size,d_call,j_call,v_call,cdr3_aa,cdr3_nt
.,.,TRBJ1-1,TRBV10-3,CAISESTRDRNTEAFF,TGTGCCATCAGTGAGTCTACTCGGGATAGGAACACTGAAGCTTTCTTT
.,.,TRBJ1-2,TRBV28,CASSLGQGDGYTF,TGTGCCAGCAGTTTAGGGCAGGGTGATGGCTACACCTTC
.,TRBD1,TRBJ2-3,TRBV19,CASTGTVPDTQYF,TGTGCCAGTACCGGGACAGTACCAGATACGCAGTATTTT
.,TRBD2,TRBJ2-3,TRBV6-1,CASSEGGTSGQDTQYF,TGTGCCAGCAGTGAAGGGGGGACTAGCGGCCAGGATACGCAGTATTTT
.,.,TRBJ2-5,TRBV6-5,CASTLLSTGETQYF,TGTGCCAGCACACTTTTAAGCACAGGGGAGACCCAGTACTTC
.,TRBD1,TRBJ1-2,TRBV19,CASTRTGGSNYGYTF,TGTGCCAGTACCCGAACAGGGGGCTCTAACTATGGCTACACCTTC
.,.,TRBJ1-2,TRBV9,CASSLEGNYGYTF,TGTGCCAGCAGCTTAGAGGGGAACTATGGCTACACCTTC
few,.,TRBJ1-4,TRBV7-9,CASSWGGEKLFF,TGTGCCAGCAGCTGGGGAGGGGAAAAACTGTTTTTT
.,TRBD2,TRBJ2-2,TRBV10-3,CAIFGGRNTGELFF,TGTGCCATCTTTGGCGGGAGGAACACCGGGGAGCTGTTTTTT
.,.,TRBJ1-1,TRBV23-1,CASRGPPGKAFF,TGCGCCAGCAGGGGGCCACCAGGGAAAGCTTTCTTT
.,.,TRBJ2-7,TRBV5-1,CASSSQSQFYEQYF,TGCGCCAGCAGCTCCCAGTCCCAATTCTACGAGCAGTACTTC
.,TRBD2,TRBJ2-2,TRBV11-2,CASSSRLAGGGLNTGELFF,TGTGCCAGCAGCTCCCGTTTAGCGGGAGGGGGGTTGAACACCGGGGAGCTGTTTTTT
.,.,TRBJ2-3,TRBV25-1,CASSHLRGSTDTQYF,TGTGCCAGCAGTCATCTCCGGGGAAGCACAGATACGCAGTATTTT
.,TRBD2,TRBJ2-5,TRBV4-2,CASSLVSRPGLDSAQETQYF,TGTGCCAGCAGCCTTGTGTCCCGACCCGGACTAGATTCCGCCCAAGAGACCCAGTACTTC